This section outlines one TCR beta chain sequence together with its context. Its target is not known. The study ran its PCR with 60 Vbeta and 13 Jbeta primers. Repertoires were generated with immunoSEQ multiplex PCR, while TCRdb's copy carries only in-frame clones and drops some. The table records 80,000 to 90,000 clones, around 80% of them present only once. The data belong to a study of cytomegalovirus exposure and HLA in healthy donors. Study context: Early on, a data release was issued that held 65 million to 100 million unique TCRs from HLA-typed donors.

Trimming pared 7 bases from V and 6 bases from J, leaving 18 bases between. This CDR3 region has 14 residues. Germline V gene lookup returns CDR1 MGHDK and CDR2 SYGVNS. Study-level results: As a later analysis revealed, the rate of TCR association differed by HLA locus, with DRB1 most and HLA-C fewest.

This TCR came from a man aged 35 to 55 in good health and CMV-seronegative. Sequenced sample: PBMCs. V usage is TRBV25-1 and J usage is TRBJ1-1; possible D gene TRBD1, 5 bases. The CDR3 here is CASTKAGLGSEAFF. The CDR3 DNA is TGTGCCAGCACTAAGGCGGGGCTTGGATCTGAAGCTTTCTTT.